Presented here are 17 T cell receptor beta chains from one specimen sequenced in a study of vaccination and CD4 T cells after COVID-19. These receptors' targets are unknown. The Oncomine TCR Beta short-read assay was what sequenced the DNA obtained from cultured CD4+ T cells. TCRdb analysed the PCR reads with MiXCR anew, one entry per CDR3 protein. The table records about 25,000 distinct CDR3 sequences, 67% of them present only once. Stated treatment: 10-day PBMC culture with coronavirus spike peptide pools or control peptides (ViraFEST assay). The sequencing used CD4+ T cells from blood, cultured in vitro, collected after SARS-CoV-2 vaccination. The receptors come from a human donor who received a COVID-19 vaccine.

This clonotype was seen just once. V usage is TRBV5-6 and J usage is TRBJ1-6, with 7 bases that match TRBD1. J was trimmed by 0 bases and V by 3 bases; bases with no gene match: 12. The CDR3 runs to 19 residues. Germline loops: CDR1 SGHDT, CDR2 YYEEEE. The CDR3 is CASSSTGTAQSSYNSPLHF. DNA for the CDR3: TGTGCCAGCAGCTCAACTGGGACAGCCCAAAGCTCCTATAATTCACCCCTCCACTTT.

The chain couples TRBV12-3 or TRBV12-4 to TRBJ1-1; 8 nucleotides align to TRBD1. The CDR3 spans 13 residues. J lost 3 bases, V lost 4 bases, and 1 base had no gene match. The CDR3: CASSYRGDTEAFF. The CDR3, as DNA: TGTGCCAGCAGTTACAGGGGGGACACTGAAGCTTTCTTT.

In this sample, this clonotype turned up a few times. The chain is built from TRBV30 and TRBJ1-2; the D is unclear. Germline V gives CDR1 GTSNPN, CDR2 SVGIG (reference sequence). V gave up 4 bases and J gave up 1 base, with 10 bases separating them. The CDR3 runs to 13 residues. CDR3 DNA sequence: TGTGCCTGGACAGACATAATTAACTATGGCTACACCTTC. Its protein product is CAWTDIINYGYTF. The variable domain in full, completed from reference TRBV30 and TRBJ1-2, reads SQTIHQWPATLVQPVGSPLSLECTVEGTSNPNLYWYRQAAGRGLQLLFYSVGIGQISSEVPQNLSASRPQDRQFILSSKKLLLSDSGFYLCAWTDIINYGYTFGSGTRLTVV.

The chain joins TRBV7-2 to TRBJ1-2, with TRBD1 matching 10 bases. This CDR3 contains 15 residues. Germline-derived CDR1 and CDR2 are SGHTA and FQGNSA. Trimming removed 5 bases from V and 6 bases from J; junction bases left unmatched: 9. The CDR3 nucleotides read TGTGCCAGCAGCCACCGATCGGGACAGGGGCATGGCTACACCTTC. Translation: CASSHRSGQGHGYTF.

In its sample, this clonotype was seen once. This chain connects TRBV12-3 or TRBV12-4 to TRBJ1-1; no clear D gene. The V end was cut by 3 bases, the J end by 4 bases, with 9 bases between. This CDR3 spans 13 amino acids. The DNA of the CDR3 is TGTGCCAGCAGTTTCGGGGTGGGCACTGAAGCTTTCTTT. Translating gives CASSFGVGTEAFF.

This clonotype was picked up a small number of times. The CDR3 bases are TGTGCCAGCCGGACAGACCTCAATCAGCCCCAGCATTTT. Its protein product is CASRTDLNQPQHF. The V call is TRBV2, the J call TRBJ1-5; D might be TRBD1 (6 bases). The CDR3 has 13 residues. V lost 8 bases to trimming and J lost 3 bases, with 11 bases between them. Germline V gene data show CDR1 as SNHLY and CDR2 as FYNNEI.

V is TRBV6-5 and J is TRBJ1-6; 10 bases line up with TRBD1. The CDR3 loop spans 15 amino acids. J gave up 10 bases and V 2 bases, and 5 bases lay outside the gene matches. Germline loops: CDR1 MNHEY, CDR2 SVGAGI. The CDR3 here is CASSYRGQGRSPLHF. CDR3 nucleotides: TGTGCCAGCAGTTACCGGGGACAGGGGAGATCACCCCTCCACTTT.

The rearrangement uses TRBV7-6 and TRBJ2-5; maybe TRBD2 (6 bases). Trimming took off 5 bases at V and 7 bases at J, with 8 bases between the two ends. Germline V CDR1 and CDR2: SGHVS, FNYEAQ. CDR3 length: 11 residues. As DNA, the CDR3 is TGTGCCAGCAGCCCCGGGGGGACCCAGTACTTC. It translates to CASSPGGTQYF.

The CDR3 region has the DNA TGCAGTGCTAGAGGACAGGGCTTAAACTATGGCTACACCTTC. Its protein is CSARGQGLNYGYTF. The chain employs TRBV20-1 and TRBJ1-2; the match to TRBD1 covers 7 bases. The CDR3 consists of 14 residues. Looked up from germline, CDR1 is DFQATT and CDR2 is SNEGSKA (reference sequence). With 1 base clipped from V and 2 bases from J, the junction kept 4 bases outside the gene matches.

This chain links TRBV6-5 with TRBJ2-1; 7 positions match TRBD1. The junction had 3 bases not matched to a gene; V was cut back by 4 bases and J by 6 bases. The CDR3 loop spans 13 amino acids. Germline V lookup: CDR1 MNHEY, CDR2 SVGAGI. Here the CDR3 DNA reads TGTGCCAGCAGTTCTCGACAGGGCAATGAGCAGTTCTTC. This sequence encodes CASSSRQGNEQFF.

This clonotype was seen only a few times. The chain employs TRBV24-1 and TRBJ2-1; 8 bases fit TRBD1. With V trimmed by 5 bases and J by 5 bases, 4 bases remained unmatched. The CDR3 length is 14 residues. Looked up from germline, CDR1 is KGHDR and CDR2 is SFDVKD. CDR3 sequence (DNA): TGTGCCACCAGTGTGACAGGGGATGACAATGAGCAGTTCTTC. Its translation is CATSVTGDDNEQFF.

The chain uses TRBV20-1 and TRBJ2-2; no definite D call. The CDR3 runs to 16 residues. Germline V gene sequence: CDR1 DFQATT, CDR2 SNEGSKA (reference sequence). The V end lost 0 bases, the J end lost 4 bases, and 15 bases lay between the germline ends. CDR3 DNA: TGCAGTGCTAGAGACCGTAGGAAGGGTGGCACCGGGGAGCTGTTTTTT. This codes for CSARDRRKGGTGELFF.

The CDR3: CASSEAPGFQETQYF. The DNA of the CDR3 is TGTGCCAGCAGTGAAGCACCGGGGTTTCAAGAGACCCAGTACTTC. This sequence joins TRBV6-1 and TRBJ2-5; D perhaps matches TRBD2 (5 bases). CDR3 size: 15 residues. V was clipped by 0 bases and J by 2 bases, with 10 bases between them. The V gene's germline CDR1 is MNHNS and CDR2 SASEGT.

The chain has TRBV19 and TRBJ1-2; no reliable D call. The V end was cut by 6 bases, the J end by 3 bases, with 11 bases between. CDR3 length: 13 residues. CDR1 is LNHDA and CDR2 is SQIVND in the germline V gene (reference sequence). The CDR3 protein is CASRRETYYGYTF. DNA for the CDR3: TGTGCCAGTAGAAGGGAGACTTACTATGGCTACACCTTC.

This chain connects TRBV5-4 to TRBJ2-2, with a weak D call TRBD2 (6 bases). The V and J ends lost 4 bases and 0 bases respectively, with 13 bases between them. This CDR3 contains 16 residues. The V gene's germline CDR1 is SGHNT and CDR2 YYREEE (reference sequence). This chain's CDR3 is CASSPFGRTNTGELFF. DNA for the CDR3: TGTGCCAGCAGCCCCTTCGGGAGAACGAACACCGGGGAGCTGTTTTTT.

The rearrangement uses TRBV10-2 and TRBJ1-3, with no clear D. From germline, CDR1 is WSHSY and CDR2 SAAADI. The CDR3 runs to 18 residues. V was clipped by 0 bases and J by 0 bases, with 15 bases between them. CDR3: CASSESSPRASSGNTIYF. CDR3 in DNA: TGCGCCAGCAGTGAGTCTAGCCCTCGGGCCTCCTCTGGAAACACCATATATTTT.

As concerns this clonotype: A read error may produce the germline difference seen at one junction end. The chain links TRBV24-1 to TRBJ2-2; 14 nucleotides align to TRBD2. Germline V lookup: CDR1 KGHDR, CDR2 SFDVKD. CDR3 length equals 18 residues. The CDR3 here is CATSELTSGGALGGDLFF. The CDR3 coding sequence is TGTGCCACCAGTGAACTGACTAGCGGGGGGGCCCTCGGCGGGGATCTGTTTTTT.